The 15 T cell receptor beta chains given below trace back to one sample, sequenced in a study of blood T cell repertoires in COVID-19. The protocol was immunoSEQ multiplex PCR, while the TCRdb copy is restricted to in-frame clones and leaves out a portion. The top ten clones hold about 5% of a sample with about 210,000 clones, 75% to 90% of them seen once. Sequencing was carried out using peripheral blood. All receptors come from a middle-aged woman with acute or convalescent COVID-19.

This clone was detected only a few times. This chain connects TRBV7-2 to TRBJ1-3; 7 bases line up with TRBD1. The CDR3 length is 15 residues. V lost 5 bases, J lost 4 bases, and 8 bases stayed unmatched. Germline lookup yields CDR1 SGHTA and CDR2 FQGNSA. CDR3: CASSLTGIAGNTIYF. The CDR3 DNA sequence: TGTGCCAGCAGCCTGACAGGGATTGCGGGAAACACCATATATTTT.

The chain links TRBV11-2 to TRBJ2-1; TRBD2 aligns across 8 bases. V dropped 2 bases and J dropped 12; count of bases not matched to a gene: 9. The germline V gene encodes CDR1 SGHAT and CDR2 FQNNGV. The CDR3 is 14 residues long. The CDR3 here is CASSLTGGVAWQFF. CDR3 nucleotide sequence: TGTGCCAGCAGCTTAACCGGGGGGGTAGCCTGGCAGTTCTTC.

The genes are TRBV5-8 and TRBJ1-5, with a tentative D call TRBD1 (6 bases). The V gene's germline CDR1 is SGHTS and CDR2 YDEGEE. The CDR3 extends over 17 amino acids. V was trimmed by 4 bases and J by 0 bases, leaving 17 bases between them. CDR3 sequence reads: CASSQGTLTYSNQPQHF. The CDR3 DNA sequence: TGTGCCAGCAGCCAGGGGACCCTCACATATAGCAATCAGCCCCAGCATTTT.

The chain carries TRBV9 and TRBJ2-5, with D perhaps matching TRBD2 (6 bases). The CDR3 length is 16 residues. Germline V gene lookup returns CDR1 SGDLS and CDR2 YYNGEE. Trimming left V 2 bases short and J 3 bases short, with 17 bases between. In DNA form, the CDR3 reads TGTGCCAGCAGCGTCCGGCCGACGGGCGGGAAAGAGACCCAGTACTTC. Translated: CASSVRPTGGKETQYF. The full variable domain, completed using reference TRBV9 and TRBJ2-5, is DSGVTQTPKHLITATGQRVTLRCSPRSGDLSVYWYQQSLDQGLQFLIQYYNGEERAKGNILERFSAQQFPDLHSELNLSSLELGDSALYFCASSVRPTGGKETQYFGPGTRLLVL.

V usage is TRBV10-3 and J usage is TRBJ2-3; possibly TRBD2 for D (6 bases). The V end lost 11 bases, the J end lost 2 bases, and 20 bases lay between the germline ends. Germline CDR1 is ENHRY and CDR2 is SYGVKD. The CDR3 is made up of 15 amino acids. CDR3 bases: TGTGCCGCCCGACCCATAGCGGAGGCCACAGATACGCAGTATTTT. This encodes CAARPIAEATDTQYF.

The rearrangement uses TRBV18 and TRBJ2-7, with 8 positions matching TRBD1. In germline, CDR1 is KGHSH, CDR2 LQKENI. This CDR3 has 17 amino acids. V trimming: 3 bases; J trimming: 0 bases; junction bases outside the gene matches: 10. The CDR3: CASSPSTGEVFSYEQYV. CDR3 coding DNA: TGTGCCAGCTCACCCTCGACAGGGGAGGTATTCTCCTACGAGCAGTACGTC.

The chain employs TRBV7-9 and TRBJ2-3, with 7 bases fitting TRBD2. The CDR3 is made up of 19 amino acids. V lost 5 bases, J lost 2 bases, and 19 bases stayed unmatched. CDR1 and CDR2 from the germline V gene are SEHNR and FQNEAQ (reference sequence). DNA for the CDR3: TGTGCCAGCAGCCCGAGCGGGACTATTGAATCGAAGGACACAGATACGCAGTATTTT. This translates into CASSPSGTIESKDTDTQYF. Filled out from reference TRBV7-9 and TRBJ2-3, the complete variable domain reads DTGVSQNPRHKITKRGQNVTFRCDPISEHNRLYWYRQTLGQGPEFLTYFQNEAQLEKSRLLSDRFSAERPKGSFSTLEIQRTEQGDSAMYLCASSPSGTIESKDTDTQYFGPGTRLTVL.

This chain links TRBV18 with TRBJ2-3, with D possibly matching TRBD1 (6 bases). V was cut by 3 bases and J by 2 bases, with 15 bases left in between. This CDR3 spans 16 amino acids. Germline V gene sequence: CDR1 KGHSH, CDR2 LQKENI. The CDR3 DNA reads TGTGCCAGCTCACCGTTGGGGGCGACCTACACAGATACGCAGTATTTT. This codes for CASSPLGATYTDTQYF. Based on the CDR3 plus reference TRBV18 and TRBJ2-3, the full variable domain is NAGVMQNPRHLVRRRGQEARLRCSPMKGHSHVYWYRQLPEEGLKFMVYLQKENIIDESGMPKERFSAEFPKEGPSILRIQQVVRGDSAAYFCASSPLGATYTDTQYFGPGTRLTVL.

The chain carries TRBV3-1 (or the pseudogene TRBV3-2) and TRBJ1-4, with D tentatively TRBD1 (6 bases). Germline V gene sequence: CDR1 LGHDT, CDR2 YNNKEL (reference sequence). Trimming took off 4 bases at V and 6 bases at J, with 15 bases between the two ends. The CDR3 sequence is 15 residues long. The CDR3 DNA reads as TGTGCCAGCAGCCGTCACAGGGATGGGGATGAAAAACTGTTTTTT. Protein product: CASSRHRDGDEKLFF.

V is TRBV18 and J is TRBJ1-1; TRBD1 might be the D (6 bases). Germline CDR1 and CDR2: KGHSH and LQKENI. This CDR3 is 13 amino acids long. V was cut by 3 bases and J by 7 bases, with 12 bases left in between. The DNA for the CDR3 is TGTGCCAGCTCACCGGGACATCGGAATGAAGCTTTCTTT. Residues: CASSPGHRNEAFF.

The chain employs TRBV19 and TRBJ1-1; 11 positions agree with TRBD1. The germline gives CDR1 LNHDA, CDR2 SQIVND (reference sequence). The CDR3 loop spans 16 amino acids. The junction had 6 bases not matched to a gene; V was cut back by 2 bases and J by 4 bases. The CDR3 DNA reads as TGTGCCAGTAGTATACTGGTTGGGACAGGGGGCACTGAAGCTTTCTTT. This translates into CASSILVGTGGTEAFF.

V is TRBV6-6 and J is TRBJ2-5; 8 bases align to TRBD1. Per germline, CDR1 MNHNY and CDR2 SVGAGI (reference sequence). V lost 4 bases to trimming and J lost 5 bases; unmatched junction nucleotides: 12. This CDR3 contains 16 residues. The CDR3 loop reads CASSSTSGQARETQYF. DNA of the CDR3: TGTGCCAGCAGTTCAACCTCGGGACAGGCCAGGGAGACCCAGTACTTC.

The genes are TRBV6-5 and TRBJ1-1; D gene ambiguous. In germline, CDR1 is MNHEY, CDR2 SVGAGI. The CDR3 is made up of 13 amino acids. V lost 8 bases to trimming and J lost 1 base, with 11 bases between them. The chain's CDR3 is CASSYQANTEAFF. The CDR3 bases are TGTGCCAGCTCATACCAGGCGAACACTGAAGCTTTCTTT.

The chain couples TRBV5-1 to TRBJ2-1, with TRBD2 matching over 9 bases. The CDR3 spans 19 residues. J lost 4 bases, V lost 4 bases, and 18 bases had no gene match. CDR1 SGHRS and CDR2 YFSETQ come from the germline V gene. CDR3 nucleotide sequence: TGCGCCAGCAGCCGCGCGGGGCGCGGGGGGGCCGCTTTGTACAATGAGCAGTTCTTC. As protein: CASSRAGRGGAALYNEQFF.

The V gene is TRBV7-9, the J gene TRBJ2-3; TRBD2 agrees at 10 bases. Germline lookup yields CDR1 SEHNR and CDR2 FQNEAQ (reference sequence). This CDR3 is 16 amino acids long. V gave up 2 bases and J gave up 4 bases; unmatched junction bases: 6. The CDR3 DNA is TGTGCCAGCAGCTTAAGGAGCGGGGGGGGTGCAGATACGCAGTATTTT. Its protein product is CASSLRSGGGADTQYF. Full variable domain (rest looked up from reference TRBV7-9 and TRBJ2-3): DTGVSQNPRHKITKRGQNVTFRCDPISEHNRLYWYRQTLGQGPEFLTYFQNEAQLEKSRLLSDRFSAERPKGSFSTLEIQRTEQGDSAMYLCASSLRSGGGADTQYFGPGTRLTVL.